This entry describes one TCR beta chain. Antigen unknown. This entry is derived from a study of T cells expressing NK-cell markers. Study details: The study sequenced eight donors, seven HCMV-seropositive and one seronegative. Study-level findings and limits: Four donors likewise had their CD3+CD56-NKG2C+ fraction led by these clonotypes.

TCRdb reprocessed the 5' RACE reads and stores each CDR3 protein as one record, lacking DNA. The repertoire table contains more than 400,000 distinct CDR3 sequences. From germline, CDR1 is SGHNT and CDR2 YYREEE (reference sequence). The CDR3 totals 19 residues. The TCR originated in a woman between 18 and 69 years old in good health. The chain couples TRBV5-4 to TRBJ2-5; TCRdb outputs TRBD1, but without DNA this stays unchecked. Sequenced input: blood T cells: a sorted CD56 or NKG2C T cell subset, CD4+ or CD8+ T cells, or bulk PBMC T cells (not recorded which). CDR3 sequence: CASSLVSGILSVWQETQYF.